The next 26 T cell receptor beta chains were all read from a single sample in a study of cytomegalovirus exposure and HLA in healthy donors. Both 60 Vbeta primers and 13 Jbeta primers went into the PCR. Clones were sequenced by immunoSEQ multiplex PCR, and TCRdb holds only the in-frame ones, with some missing. The table shows roughly 290,000 clones, with roughly 80% occurring only once. Source material: PBMCs. The receptors come from a girl aged 2-10 years in good health and CMV-seronegative.

Only a few counts were recorded for this clone. J is TRBJ2-1 and V is TRBV5-1; D is perhaps TRBD1 (5 bases). Germline values: CDR1 SGHRS, CDR2 YFSETQ. V lost 3 bases and J 1 base, leaving 23 bases between the germline ends. CDR3 length: 19 residues. The CDR3 is CASSSPRTRALLSYNEQFF. The DNA for the CDR3 is TGCGCCAGCAGCTCCCCGAGGACACGAGCCCTCCTTTCCTACAATGAGCAGTTCTTC.

About this clone itself: The sample holds other DNA sequences that translate to the same CDR3. The CDR3 nucleotides read TGTGCCAGCAGTCAGGGCGAGACCCAGTACTTC. The encoded protein is CASSQGETQYF. The chain carries TRBV7-9 and TRBJ2-5, with D tentatively TRBD1 (5 bases). CDR1 SEHNR and CDR2 FQNEAQ come from the germline V gene (reference sequence). V was shortened by 6 bases and J by 5 bases, with 7 bases between the two germline ends. The CDR3 is made up of 11 amino acids.

This clone was seen a few times. The rearrangement uses TRBV10-2 and TRBJ2-2; a possible D gene is TRBD1 (5 bases). The CDR3 is made up of 13 amino acids. Germline loops: CDR1 WSHSY, CDR2 SAAADI. V was pared by 5 bases and J by 5 bases, with 9 bases between. The CDR3 nucleotides are TGCGCCAGCAGTTCCAGGGAAACCGGGGAGCTGTTTTTT. It codes for CASSSRETGELFF.

The V call is TRBV29-1, the J call TRBJ2-1; no clear D. V lost 6 bases, J lost 8 bases, and 11 bases lay in between. The CDR3 has 11 residues. Germline assignment: CDR1 SQVTM and CDR2 ANQGSEA. In DNA, the CDR3 is TGCAGCGTAAAAAGAACAGATGAGCAGTTCTTC. As protein: CSVKRTDEQFF.

In this sample, this clone turned up a few times. The chain uses TRBV18 and TRBJ1-3; the match to TRBD1 covers 8 bases. Germline CDR1 KGHSH, CDR2 LQKENI. This CDR3 region has 18 residues. Trimming took 3 bases from V and 4 from J; bases not matched to a gene: 14. The CDR3 DNA reads TGTGCCAGCTCACCCTCCGGGACAGGATCTACAAGGGGAAACACCATATATTTT. Translating gives CASSPSGTGSTRGNTIYF.

The J gene is TRBJ1-6, the V gene TRBV7-2, with TRBD1 matching over 7 bases. Germline values: CDR1 SGHTA, CDR2 FQGNSA. The V segment lost 5 bases and the J segment 2 bases; nucleotides outside the gene matches: 9. The length of the CDR3 is 17 residues. The CDR3 region has the DNA TGTGCCAGCAGCGCTCCGGGGACAGCGCCCTATAATTCACCCCTCCACTTT. Translation: CASSAPGTAPYNSPLHF.

This chain joins TRBV5-1 and TRBJ1-1, with 9 bases that match TRBD1. The germline V gene encodes CDR1 SGHRS and CDR2 YFSETQ. J lost 5 bases, V lost 4 bases, and 15 bases had no gene match. The CDR3 length is 17 residues. The CDR3 region is CASSPLSSGQGRTEAFF. The CDR3 DNA follows: TGCGCCAGCAGCCCGTTATCCTCCGGACAGGGGAGGACTGAAGCTTTCTTT. Combining the CDR3 with reference TRBV5-1 and TRBJ1-1 gives the whole variable domain KAGVTQTPRYLIKTRGQQVTLSCSPISGHRSVSWYQQTPGQGLQFLFEYFSETQRNKGNFPGRFSGRQFSNSRSEMNVSTLELGDSALYLCASSPLSSGQGRTEAFFGQGTRLTVV.

The chain uses TRBV11-2 and TRBJ2-7; 7 nucleotides align to TRBD2. Germline V gene data show CDR1 as SGHAT and CDR2 as FQNNGV. The CDR3 totals 14 residues. J gave up 2 bases and V 1 base, and 2 bases lay outside the gene matches. The CDR3 loop is CASSLVGTTYEQYF. The CDR3 DNA is TGTGCCAGCAGCTTAGTAGGGACTACCTACGAGCAGTACTTC. Complete variable domain (other parts from reference TRBV11-2 and TRBJ2-7): EAGVAQSPRYKIIEKRQSVAFWCNPISGHATLYWYQQILGQGPKLLIQFQNNGVVDDSQLPKDRFSAERLKGVDSTLKIQPAKLEDSAVYLCASSLVGTTYEQYFGPGTRLTVT.

The genes are TRBV4-2 and TRBJ2-3, with 13 bases matching TRBD2. The CDR3 runs to 17 residues. The V segment lost 4 bases and the J segment 6 bases; nucleotides outside the gene matches: 10. CDR1 is LGHNA, CDR2 YNFKEQ, per germline. The CDR3 loop reads CASSRWGLAGLGDTQYF. The CDR3 DNA reads TGTGCCAGCAGCCGGTGGGGACTAGCGGGATTGGGGGATACGCAGTATTTT.

This clone occurred once. This chain connects TRBV4-1 to TRBJ2-7, with 10 bases matching TRBD2. CDR3 size: 18 residues. V dropped 0 bases and J dropped 0; count of bases not matched to a gene: 8. Germline loops: CDR1 MGHRA, CDR2 YSYEKL. CDR3: CASSQELWGTSDSYEQYF. In DNA form, the CDR3 reads TGCGCCAGCAGCCAAGAATTGTGGGGGACTAGCGACTCCTACGAGCAGTACTTC.

The rearrangement links TRBV6-1 to TRBJ2-7; no definite D call. This CDR3 has 11 amino acids. Germline lookup yields CDR1 MNHNS and CDR2 SASEGT. V gave up 7 bases and J gave up 4 bases, with 8 bases separating them. CDR3 region: CASNSLYEQYF. CDR3 DNA sequence: TGTGCCAGCAATAGCCTTTACGAGCAGTACTTC.

V is TRBV7-9 and J is TRBJ1-1; no clear D gene. V dropped 0 bases and J dropped 1 base, with 9 bases sitting between them. There are 15 residues in the CDR3. Germline V gene lookup returns CDR1 SEHNR and CDR2 FQNEAQ (reference sequence). In nucleotides, the CDR3 is TGTGCCAGCAGCTTAGCCGAGGGCGCGAACACTGAAGCTTTCTTT. Translating it yields CASSLAEGANTEAFF.

Comments on this clone: Distinct nucleotide sequences in the sample also encode this CDR3. V is TRBV27 and J is TRBJ2-1; D unresolved. The germline V gene has CDR1 MNHEY and CDR2 SMNVEV (reference sequence). V was cut by 1 base and J by 9 bases, with 4 bases left in between. This CDR3 contains 11 residues. This CDR3 is CASSLYGEQFF. CDR3 bases: TGTGCCAGCAGTTTATACGGTGAGCAGTTCTTC.

The chain has TRBV10-3 and TRBJ2-7, with TRBD1 matching 9 bases. Germline trimming cut 6 bases from V and 12 bases from J; bases unmatched to any gene: 9. CDR1 and CDR2 from the germline V gene are ENHRY and SYGVKD. There are 12 residues in the CDR3. CDR3 protein: CAIRRLGQGTYF. The CDR3 DNA sequence: TGTGCCATCAGGCGGTTGGGACAGGGAACGTACTTC.

The chain combines TRBV4-1 with TRBJ2-2, with TRBD2 as a possible D gene (6 bases). V dropped 4 bases and J dropped 5 bases, with 14 bases sitting between them. The CDR3 has 15 amino acids. Germline CDR1 and CDR2: MGHRA and YSYEKL. CDR3 sequence reads: CASSPDHAGTGELFF. The CDR3 DNA reads TGCGCCAGCAGCCCAGACCACGCGGGGACCGGGGAGCTGTTTTTT.

This clone showed up just a few times. The gene calls are TRBV7-6 and TRBJ1-1; perhaps TRBD1 as D (5 bases). Germline V CDR1 and CDR2: SGHVS, FNYEAQ. The CDR3 loop spans 14 amino acids. Trimming took off 5 bases at V and 4 bases at J, with 14 bases between the two ends. CDR3: CASSPSAGFTEAFF. The CDR3 DNA sequence: TGTGCCAGCAGCCCTTCGGCAGGGTTCACTGAAGCTTTCTTT. The full variable domain, in which reference TRBV7-6 and TRBJ1-1 provide the parts outside the CDR3, is GAGVSQSPRYKVTKRGQDVALRCDPISGHVSLYWYRQALGQGPEFLTYFNYEAQQDKSGLPNDRFSAERPEGSISTLTIQRTEQRDSAMYRCASSPSAGFTEAFFGQGTRLTVV.

The V gene is TRBV7-9, the J gene TRBJ2-7, with 8 bases lining up with TRBD2. The trim removed 5 bases at V and 0 bases at J, leaving 18 bases unmatched. CDR1 is SEHNR, CDR2 FQNEAQ, per germline (reference sequence). The CDR3 covers 19 residues. CDR3 nucleotides: TGTGCCAGCAGCCCGCCGGTTACTAGCGGAAAAGTAAGCTCCTACGAGCAGTACTTC. Encoded protein: CASSPPVTSGKVSSYEQYF.

This clone was counted a single time. The chain links TRBV10-3 to TRBJ2-3; weak D call: TRBD1 (6 bases). The ends were cut back, 6 bases at V and 2 bases at J, with 15 bases in the middle. CDR1 and CDR2 (germline): ENHRY, SYGVKD. The CDR3 is 15 amino acids. The CDR3: CAIRAWGLYTDTQYF. CDR3 in DNA: TGTGCCATCAGGGCCTGGGGGCTTTACACAGATACGCAGTATTTT.

The V gene is TRBV5-1, the J gene TRBJ2-2, with 8 bases identical to TRBD2. Unmatched junction bases numbered 1, after V lost 3 bases and J lost 6 bases. Germline CDR1 reads SGHRS; CDR2 reads YFSETQ. The CDR3 runs to 13 residues. CDR3 coding DNA: TGCGCCAGCAGCTCGGGACTAGCCGGGGAGCTGTTTTTT. This translates into CASSSGLAGELFF.

The rearrangement joins TRBV5-4 to TRBJ2-7, with TRBD2 matching over 9 bases. This CDR3 comprises 17 residues. The V and J ends lost 3 bases and 2 bases, in that order; junction bases with no gene match: 12. Germline-derived CDR1 and CDR2 are SGHNT and YYREEE (reference sequence). The CDR3 protein is CASSSPGASGTTYEQYF. CDR3 coding DNA: TGTGCCAGCAGCTCCCCGGGAGCTAGCGGGACCACCTACGAGCAGTACTTC.

The J gene is TRBJ1-1, the V gene TRBV27; 7 bases are shared with TRBD1. The germline CDR1 and CDR2 sequences are MNHEY and SMNVEV (reference sequence). V lost 7 bases and J lost 11; bases outside the gene matches: 16. The CDR3 spans 14 residues. This chain's CDR3 is CASTSLQGKGQAFF. The CDR3 DNA reads TGTGCCAGCACCTCCTTACAGGGGAAGGGGCAGGCTTTCTTT.

V is TRBV27 and J is TRBJ1-5; D gene uncertain. The germline V and J ends were trimmed by 5 bases and 0 bases, with 5 bases remaining between them. This CDR3 spans 13 amino acids. Germline V gene data show CDR1 as MNHEY and CDR2 as SMNVEV (reference sequence). CDR3 residues: CASSAYSNQPQHF. The CDR3 region has the DNA TGTGCCAGCAGTGCCTATAGCAATCAGCCCCAGCATTTT.

The CDR3, as DNA: TGTGCCAGCAGTGCCCCGGGACAGGGGGACGAGCAGTACTTC. Protein sequence: CASSAPGQGDEQYF. This chain joins TRBV28 and TRBJ2-7; TRBD1 aligns across 11 bases. CDR1 MDHEN and CDR2 SYDVKM come from the germline V gene. This CDR3 comprises 14 residues. The ends lost 5 bases at V and 5 bases at J; junction bases unmatched: 5.

Only a few counts were recorded for this clone. This chain uses TRBV6-6 with TRBJ1-2, with 11 bases fitting TRBD1. The junction had 4 bases not matched to a gene; V was cut back by 4 bases and J by 3 bases. The CDR3 sequence is 15 residues long. CDR1 is MNHNY, CDR2 SVGAGI, per germline (reference sequence). This chain's CDR3 is CASSSRTGGDYGYTF. CDR3 sequence (DNA): TGTGCCAGCAGTTCGCGGACAGGGGGCGACTATGGCTACACCTTC.

CDR3: CASSETSGDSTDTQYF. The CDR3 nucleotides read TGTGCCAGCAGTGAAACTAGCGGGGATAGCACAGATACGCAGTATTTT. V is TRBV6-4 and J is TRBJ2-3, with 10 bases matching TRBD2. Unmatched junction bases numbered 3, after V lost 3 bases and J lost 0 bases. In germline, CDR1 is MRHNA, CDR2 SNTAGT. The CDR3 is made up of 16 amino acids.

This chain uses TRBV25-1 with TRBJ1-1; D gene unclear. Germline-derived CDR1 and CDR2 are MGHDK and SYGVNS. The germline V and J ends were trimmed by 6 bases and 6 bases, with 11 bases remaining between them. The CDR3 length is 12 residues. The CDR3 sequence: CASRYGGSEAFF. As DNA, the CDR3 is TGTGCCAGCAGATACGGAGGCTCTGAAGCTTTCTTT.